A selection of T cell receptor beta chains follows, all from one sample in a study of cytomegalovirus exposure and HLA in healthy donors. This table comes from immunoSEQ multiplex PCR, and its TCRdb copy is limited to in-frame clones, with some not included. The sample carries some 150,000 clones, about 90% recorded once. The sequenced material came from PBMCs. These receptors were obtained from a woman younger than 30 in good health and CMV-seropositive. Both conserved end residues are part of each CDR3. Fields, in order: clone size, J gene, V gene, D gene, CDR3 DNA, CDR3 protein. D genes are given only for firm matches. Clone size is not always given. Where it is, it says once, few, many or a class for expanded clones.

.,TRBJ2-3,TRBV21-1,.,TGTGCCAGCAGCAATTGTGGACCGGGGGTAGATACGCAGTATTTT,CASSNCGPGVDTQYF
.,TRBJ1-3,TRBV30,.,TGTGCCTGGAGGGGCTGGACAGACTCTGGAAACACCATATATTTT,CAWRGWTDSGNTIYF
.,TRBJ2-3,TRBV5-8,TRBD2,TGTGCCAGCAGCAAAGGGACTAGCGGTAGCACAGATACGCAGTATTTT,CASSKGTSGSTDTQYF
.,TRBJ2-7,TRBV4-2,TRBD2,TGTGCCAGCAGCCAGGGACTAGTCATCTACGAGCAGTACTTC,CASSQGLVIYEQYF
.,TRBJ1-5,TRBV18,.,TGTGCCAGCTCACCACAGGGACATGCCCTCAATCAGCCCCAGCATTTT,CASSPQGHALNQPQHF
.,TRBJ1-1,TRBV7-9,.,TGTGCCAGCTTACCAGGGCTTGAAGCTTTCTTT,CASLPGLEAFF
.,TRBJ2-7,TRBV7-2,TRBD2,TGTGCCAGCAGCTTAGAGCGGGGGGCGGCCTACGAGCAGTACTTC,CASSLERGAAYEQYF
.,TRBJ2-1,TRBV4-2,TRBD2,TGTGCCAGCAGCCAAGATACTTCGGGGGGGCTCTACAATGAGCAGTTCTTC,CASSQDTSGGLYNEQFF
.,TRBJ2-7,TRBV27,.,TGTGCCAGCAGCCCCAGGGGGCGGGGGGGCTACGAGCAGTACTTC,CASSPRGRGGYEQYF
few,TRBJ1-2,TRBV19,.,TGTGCCAGTAGTCCACTATCCCGCGGGGGTGGCTACACCTTC,CASSPLSRGGGYTF